Listed below are T cell receptor beta chains from one sample, sequenced in a study of naive and memory T cell subsets. TCRdb processed the UMI-ligation and nested PCR reads anew with MiXCR; each CDR3 protein has one entry. Counted here are 14,000 or so distinct CDR3 sequences, around 5.2% occurring once; the ten biggest clones make up under 9.5%. The sample here was skin, taken from a tuberculin skin test site. The receptors were gathered from an adult in good health. Each CDR3 is given with its conserved first and last residue. Fields, in order: CDR3 protein, CDR3 DNA, clone size, J gene, V gene, D gene. D genes are given only for firm matches. Clone size is stated in some rows and not others, as once, few, many or a class when expanded.

CDR3: CASSLEPGERRRYEQYF
DNA: TGTGCCAGCAGCTTAGAACCCGGGGAAAGGAGGCGGTACGAGCAGTACTTC
size: many
J: TRBJ2-7
V: TRBV7-2
D: .

CDR3: CASIPKEGIKYLSYEQYF
DNA: TGTGCCAGCATCCCAAAGGAGGGAATCAAGTACCTCTCCTACGAGCAGTACTTC
size: few
J: TRBJ2-7
V: TRBV2
D: .

CDR3: CASSVAPWTGRGTEAFF
DNA: TGTGCCAGCAGCGTAGCTCCCTGGACAGGGCGGGGCACTGAAGCTTTCTTT
size: many
J: TRBJ1-1
V: TRBV9
D: TRBD1

CDR3: CASRHGDTPYNEQFF
DNA: TGTGCCAGCAGACACGGAGATACCCCCTACAATGAGCAGTTCTTC
size: .
J: TRBJ2-1
V: TRBV12-3/TRBV12-4
D: .

CDR3: CSALETGWGTEAFF
DNA: TGCAGTGCCCTCGAGACAGGGTGGGGAACTGAAGCTTTCTTT
size: many
J: TRBJ1-1
V: TRBV20-1
D: TRBD1

CDR3: CASRLRQGHQPQHF
DNA: TGTGCCAGCAGACTCAGACAGGGGCATCAGCCCCAGCATTTT
size: many
J: TRBJ1-5
V: TRBV6-2/TRBV6-3
D: TRBD1

CDR3: CASSQRMQVVGELFF
DNA: TGTGCCAGCAGCCAGAGGATGCAGGTTGTCGGGGAGCTGTTTTTT
size: many
J: TRBJ2-2
V: TRBV3-1
D: .

CDR3: CASSLGRAQETQYF
DNA: TGTGCCAGCAGCTTGGGACGGGCCCAAGAGACCCAGTACTTC
size: .
J: TRBJ2-5
V: TRBV5-5
D: .

CDR3: CASKGQGQSEQFF
DNA: TGTGCCAGCAAGGGACAGGGACAATCGGAGCAGTTCTTC
size: medium-sized
J: TRBJ2-1
V: TRBV7-6
D: TRBD1

CDR3: CASSRGDLNTEAFF
DNA: TGTGCCAGCAGTCGCGGCGACCTGAACACTGAAGCTTTCTTT
size: many
J: TRBJ1-1
V: TRBV6-5
D: .

CDR3: CASSFRDRGNAGANVLTF
DNA: TGTGCCAGCAGTTTCCGGGACAGGGGGAATGCTGGGGCCAACGTCCTGACTTTC
size: many
J: TRBJ2-6
V: TRBV13
D: TRBD1

CDR3: CASSLVDVYGEGTEAFF
DNA: TGTGCCAGCAGCTTGGTTGACGTATACGGCGAGGGGACTGAAGCTTTCTTT
size: few
J: TRBJ1-1
V: TRBV7-8
D: .

CDR3: CASSLDRASGELFF
DNA: TGCGCCAGCAGCTTAGACAGGGCCTCCGGGGAGCTGTTTTTT
size: many
J: TRBJ2-2
V: TRBV5-1
D: TRBD1